This record looks at one T cell receptor (beta chain) sequence and its context. One junction end does not reproduce the germline sequence, and a read error may be involved. The source of the sample is a study of T-cell reconstitution after alpha-beta-depleted transplantation in children. The TCRbeta library was prepared with unique molecular identifiers. TCRdb re-derived calls from the PCR reads in MiXCR, one entry per CDR3 protein. Of a few hundred thousand distinct CDR3 sequences listed, 10% to 15% are singletons. The CDR3 is 18 residues long. The germline gives CDR1 LGHDT, CDR2 YNNKEL (reference sequence).

This receptor was obtained from a human donor who donated a stem cell graft to a child with Fanconi anemia. The V gene is TRBV3-1, the J gene TRBJ1-4, with 10 bases that match TRBD1. This material consisted of PBMCs, taken from the stem cell graft. In nucleotides, the CDR3 is TGTGCCCGCAGTCACCGGGACAGGGGTGGCCTGGCGGGTAGAAAACTGTTTTTT. Its translation: CARSHRDRGGLAGRKLFF.